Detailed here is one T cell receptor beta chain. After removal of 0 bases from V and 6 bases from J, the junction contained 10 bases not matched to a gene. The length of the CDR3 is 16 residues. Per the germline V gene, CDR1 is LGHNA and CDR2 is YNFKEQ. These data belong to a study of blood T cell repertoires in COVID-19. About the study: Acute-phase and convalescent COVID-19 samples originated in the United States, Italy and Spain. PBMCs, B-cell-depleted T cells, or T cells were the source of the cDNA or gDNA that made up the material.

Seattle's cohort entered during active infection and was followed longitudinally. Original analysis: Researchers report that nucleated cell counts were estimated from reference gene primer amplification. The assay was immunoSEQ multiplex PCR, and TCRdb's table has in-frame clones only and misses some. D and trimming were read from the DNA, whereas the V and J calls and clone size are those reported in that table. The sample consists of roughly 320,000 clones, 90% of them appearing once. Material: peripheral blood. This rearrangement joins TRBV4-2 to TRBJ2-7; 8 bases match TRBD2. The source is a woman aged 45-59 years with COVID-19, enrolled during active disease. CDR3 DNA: TGTGCCAGCAGCCAAGACCATACTAGCGGTGTAGGCGAGCAGTACTTC. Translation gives CASSQDHTSGVGEQYF.